Below, one T cell receptor beta chain is given with its context. The sample is drawn from a study of cytomegalovirus exposure and HLA in healthy donors. It was with 60 Vbeta and 13 Jbeta primers that the PCR ran. Measured with immunoSEQ multiplex PCR; TCRdb has only the in-frame clones, and not every one. Altogether 100,000 to 150,000 clones are present, about 73% being singletons, with the ten largest covering roughly 6%. Germline CDR1 reads MNHNS; CDR2 reads SASEGT. The trim removed 6 bases at V and 3 bases at J, leaving 10 bases unmatched. The CDR3 runs 15 residues. This receptor was obtained from a middle-aged woman in good health and CMV-seronegative. This chain links TRBV6-1 with TRBJ2-7, with 8 bases fitting TRBD2. The sequenced sample was PBMCs. The CDR3 region is CASRPGGGENYEQYF. The CDR3 DNA reads TGTGCCAGCAGACCGGGGGGGGGCGAGAACTACGAGCAGTACTTC.